The entry below describes one T cell receptor beta chain. Its matching antigen is unknown. This CDR3 region has 13 residues. Per the germline V gene, CDR1 is MNHNS and CDR2 is SASEGT. Trimming shortened V by 6 bases and J by 5 bases, and 10 bases separated the two germline ends. This sample is drawn from a study of CD8 T cells in ankylosing spondylitis. Whole-study findings and limits: A TCR beta motif of under 10 highly homologous variants seemed to mark ankylosing spondylitis blood.

MiXCR, run by TCRdb on the 5' RACE reads, gives a single entry per CDR3 protein. In the table there are 300,000 to 400,000 distinct CDR3 sequences, about 20% of which are singletons. Specimen: blood, either unsorted or a sorted T cell fraction (not recorded which). The J gene is TRBJ2-2, the V gene TRBV6-1; D may be TRBD2 (6 bases). The sequence was collected from a male donor with ankylosing spondylitis. The CDR3 sequence: CASREGWTGELFF. CDR3 in DNA: TGTGCCAGCAGGGAGGGTTGGACCGGGGAGCTGTTTTTT.